The entry that follows covers one T cell receptor (beta chain) sequence. These data are taken from a study of blood T cells in healthy people across ages. The CDR3 has 11 amino acids. V gave up 4 bases and J gave up 5 bases, with 4 bases separating them. CDR1 and CDR2 from the germline V gene are SGHNT and YYREEE (reference sequence). A second 7 to 11 cycle PCR used barcoded and J-beta primers. Paired-end reads containing CDR3 totaled no fewer than 2.5 million for each sample. Each CDR3 protein gets one entry after TCRdb re-called the 5' RACE reads with MiXCR. The table has 700,000 to 800,000 distinct CDR3 sequences, 43% seen once. Per sample, no less than 5 micrograms of total RNA were extracted.

Material for sequencing was blood. The chain combines TRBV5-4 with TRBJ2-1; D gene ambiguous. This clonotype was obtained from a woman between 55 and 75 years old in good health. The DNA for the CDR3 is TGTGCCAGCAGCATGAACAATGAGCAGTTCTTC. This codes for CASSMNNEQFF.